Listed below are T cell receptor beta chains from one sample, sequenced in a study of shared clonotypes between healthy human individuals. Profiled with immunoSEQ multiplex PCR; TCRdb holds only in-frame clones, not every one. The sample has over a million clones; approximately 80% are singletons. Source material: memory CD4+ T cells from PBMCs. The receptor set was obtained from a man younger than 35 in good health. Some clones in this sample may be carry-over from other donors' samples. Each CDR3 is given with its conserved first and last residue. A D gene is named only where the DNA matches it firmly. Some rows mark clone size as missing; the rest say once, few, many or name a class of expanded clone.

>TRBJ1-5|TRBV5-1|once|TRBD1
TGCGCCAGCAGCTCTACAGGGGGCAATCAGCCCCAGCATTTT
CASSSTGGNQPQHF
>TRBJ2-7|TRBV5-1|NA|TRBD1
TGCGCCAGCAGCTCTACCGGGACAGGGGGCCCCTACGAGCAGTACTTC
CASSSTGTGGPYEQYF
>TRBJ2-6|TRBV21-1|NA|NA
TGTGCCAGCAGCGACCGGGACAGGGGGAAAGCTGGGGCCAACGTCCTGACTTTC
CASSDRDRGKAGANVLTF
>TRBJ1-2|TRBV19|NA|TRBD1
TGTGCCAGTAGTATTTACAGGGGGAACTATGGCTACACCTTC
CASSIYRGNYGYTF
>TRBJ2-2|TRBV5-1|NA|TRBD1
TGCGCCAGCAAGGACAGGGGAGACACCGGGGAGCTGTTTTTT
CASKDRGDTGELFF
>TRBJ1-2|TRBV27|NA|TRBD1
TGTGCCAGCAGTTTCCGACAGGGTAGCTATGGCTACACCTTC
CASSFRQGSYGYTF
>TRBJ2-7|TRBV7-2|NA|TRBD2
TGTGCCAGCAGCTTAAGGAGTGGGGAGGGTGAAATCCCCTACGAGCAGTACTTC
CASSLRSGEGEIPYEQYF
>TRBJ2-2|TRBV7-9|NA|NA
TGTGCCAGCAGCCGATATTTCACCGGGGAGCTGTTTTTT
CASSRYFTGELFF
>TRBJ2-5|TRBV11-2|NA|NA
TGTGCCAGCAGCTTAGATTGGGGGGCGGGAGAGACCCAGTACTTC
CASSLDWGAGETQYF
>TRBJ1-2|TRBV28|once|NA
TGTGCCAGCAGTTTTGTGCAGGGGCCGTACTATGGCTACACCTTC
CASSFVQGPYYGYTF